The clone carrying this T cell receptor (beta chain) has at least ten counts. The data originate from a study of T cells in Graves' hyperthyroidism and ophthalmopathy. Recently diagnosed hyperthyroidism of less than 2 months' duration affected patients aged 18 to 65. Uncontrolled infection, other autoimmune disease, pregnancy or lactation led to exclusion. The source material, RNA transcripts, was used to amplify TCR beta CDR3 regions. The HTBI primer set was used in a first-round RT-PCR of the TCR CDR3. Via MiXCR, TCRdb re-called the multiplex PCR reads, giving one row per CDR3 protein. The sample shows roughly 660,000 distinct CDR3 sequences, around 16% of them seen only once. This receptor was taken from a man between 45 and 60 years old with Graves' hyperthyroidism. Material for sequencing was blood.

CDR3 in amino acids: CASSQGQRNTEAFF. CDR3 DNA sequence: TGTGCCAGCAGTCAGGGACAGCGGAACACTGAAGCTTTCTTT. The chain recombines TRBV18 with TRBJ1-1; 7 nucleotides line up with TRBD1. Trimming at V came to 8 bases and at J to 1 base, leaving 7 bases not matched to a gene. Germline-derived CDR1 and CDR2 are KGHSH and LQKENI. This CDR3 is built from 14 residues.